The 25 T cell receptor beta chains reported below all come from one sample, sequenced in a study of tumor and adjacent non-tumor tissue in lung cancer (dated by TCRdb to the late 2010s). Bulk unsorted tissue served as the source for RNA extraction, and RNA quality was assessed using a NanoDrop ND-1000 and an Agilent 2100. Normal lung samples were distant non-tumor tissue taken more than 3 cm from the tumor edge. Libraries came from multiplex PCR. The data were produced on an Illumina HiSeq 2500. TCRbeta libraries were built by three rounds of nested PCR using primers (Table S4), following protocols modified from ARM-PCR. The public reads were run again by TCRdb, first through fastp at Q25 and then through MiXCR, and only productive beta chains were kept. Rows merge per CDR3 protein into single entries with the most common DNA and genes. The sample profile shows about 44,000 distinct CDR3 sequences; about two thirds of them were found once. The top ten clones comprise approximately 28% of the sample.

The specimen sequenced was distant non-tumor lung tissue. Source of these receptors: a woman in her seventies with non-small cell lung cancer.

Comment on this clonotype: This likely comes from a read error, as the CDR3 has no conserved phenylalanine or tryptophan at its end. The chain carries TRBV12-3 or TRBV12-4 and TRBJ1-1; D uncertain. The CDR3 is 13 residues long. DNA for the CDR3: TGCGCCAGCAGTTTATGGGAACGCACTGAAGCTTTCTCT. It codes for CASSLWERTEAFS.

V and J are TRBV20-1 and TRBJ2-7; D perhaps matches TRBD2 (5 bases). Trimming cost V 8 bases and J 5 bases, with 16 bases left between them. Germline assignment: CDR1 DFQATT and CDR2 SNEGSKA (reference sequence). There are 12 residues in the CDR3. DNA for the CDR3: TGCAGTACTACCGGACTCCTGGACGAGCAGTACTTC. Residues: CSTTGLLDEQYF.

The sample holds many counts of this clonotype. This chain connects TRBV6-2 or TRBV6-3 to TRBJ1-2, with a possible D match to TRBD1 (5 bases). Germline assignment: CDR1 MNHEY and CDR2 SVGEGT. This CDR3 is 17 amino acids long. The ends were cut back, 7 bases at V and 4 bases at J, with 25 bases in the middle. CDR3 DNA sequence: TGTGCCAGCACCTATTCCTCATTGTCGGACATCCCCTATGGCTACACCTTC. It is translated as CASTYSSLSDIPYGYTF.

This clonotype was seen only a few times. This rearrangement joins TRBV28 to TRBJ1-1; tentative D call: TRBD1 (5 bases). V lost 5 bases to trimming and J lost 4 bases, with 20 bases between them. Germline V CDR1 and CDR2: MDHEN, SYDVKM. This CDR3 has 16 residues. The CDR3 sequence is CASSANARGGGTEAFF. DNA for the CDR3: TGTGCCAGCAGTGCGAACGCCCGCGGGGGTGGCACTGAAGCTTTCTTT.

This clonotype was recorded only once. This likely comes from a read error, as the CDR3 has no conserved phenylalanine or tryptophan at its end. This chain links TRBV6-1 with TRBJ1-5; TRBD1 might be the D (5 bases). The CDR3 length is 12 residues. Trimming left V 6 bases short and J 10 bases short, with 13 bases between. The germline V gene encodes CDR1 MNHNS and CDR2 SASEGT. In nucleotides, the CDR3 is TGTGCCAGCAGAAGAGGGGACCAACCCCAGCATTCT. Translation: CASRRGDQPQHS.

As for this clonotype: This CDR3 is missing its conserved last phenylalanine or tryptophan, likely due to a read error. No DNA is shown, since the ends of the CDR3 on it are uncertain; the CDR3 is the one TCRdb lists. The chain joins TRBV6-1 to TRBJ2-1. Germline values: CDR1 MNHNS, CDR2 SASEGT. The CDR3 totals 13 residues, both ends included. The chain's CDR3 is CACMGPLNNGQFS.

As to this clonotype: Sequence at one end of the junction differs from germline and may be a read error. V usage is TRBV29-1 and J usage is TRBJ2-1; perhaps TRBD1 as D (7 bases). The CDR3 is 13 amino acids. Germline V gives CDR1 SQVTM, CDR2 ANQGSEA. CDR3 amino acids: CSVEEFRGAEQFF. The CDR3 DNA reads TGCAGCGTTGAAGAATTCAGGGGGGCTGAGCAATTCTTC.

Points on this clonotype: One end of the junction does not line up with germline, which may come from a read error. The chain is built from TRBV12-3 or TRBV12-4 and TRBJ1-1; D perhaps matches TRBD1 (6 bases). The CDR3 is 13 residues long. The CDR3 loop is CARSLEGGTEAFF. The CDR3 DNA is TGTGCCAGGAGTTTGGAGGGGGGCACTGAAGCTTTCTTT.

The chain has TRBV11-2 and TRBJ2-7; the match to TRBD1 covers 8 bases. The V segment lost 4 bases and the J segment 5 bases; nucleotides outside the gene matches: 7. This CDR3 contains 14 residues. Per the germline V gene, CDR1 is SGHAT and CDR2 is FQNNGV. DNA for the CDR3: TGTGCCAGCAGCTCACAGGGGGTAGAGGACGAGCAGTACTTC. Amino acids: CASSSQGVEDEQYF.

As concerns this clonotype: The conserved final phenylalanine or tryptophan is absent from the CDR3, which likely points to a read error. V and J are TRBV11-1 and TRBJ2-1, with 8 nucleotides matching TRBD2. Germline V gene lookup returns CDR1 SGHAT and CDR2 FQDESV (reference sequence). V was pared by 0 bases and J by 4 bases, with 5 bases of the junction left unmatched. This CDR3 is 16 amino acids long. The CDR3, as DNA: TGTGCCAGCAGCTTAGCCCTAGCGGGCCCGTACAATGAGCAGTTCCTT. Its protein product is CASSLALAGPYNEQFL.

The table lists this clonotype with a count of one. A read error may produce the germline difference seen at one junction end. The chain couples TRBV5-4 to TRBJ1-2; a weak D match, TRBD1 (5 bases). Germline loops: CDR1 SGHNT, CDR2 YYREEE (reference sequence). The CDR3 extends over 15 amino acids. The CDR3 reads CASILEGPGMAGYTF. CDR3 sequence (DNA): TGTGCCAGCATCTTGGAGGGGCCAGGGATGGCTGGCTACACCTTC. Using reference TRBV5-4 and TRBJ1-2 for the parts outside the CDR3, the full variable domain is ETGVTQSPTHLIKTRGQQVTLRCSSQSGHNTVSWYQQALGQGPQFIFQYYREEENGRGNFPPRFSGLQFPNYSSELNVNALELDDSALYLCASILEGPGMAGYTFGSGTRLTVV.

In the case of this clonotype: A read error is likely, as this CDR3 ends without the conserved phenylalanine or tryptophan. V and J are TRBV29-1 and TRBJ2-7; D perhaps matches TRBD2 (5 bases). Germline assignment: CDR1 SQVTM and CDR2 ANQGSEA. CDR3 length equals 10 residues. In DNA, the CDR3 is TGTAGCGTCGTGCAGCACGAACAGTACTCC. Protein product: CSVVQHEQYS.

This clonotype was found a few times. A much larger clone lies one base from this, so it may be a read error. The chain uses TRBV5-5 and TRBJ1-3; no reliable D call. This CDR3 region has 14 residues. Germline-derived CDR1 and CDR2 are SGHKS and YYEKEE (reference sequence). The CDR3 DNA is TGTGTCAGCAGCTTCTCCATCTCAGGAAACACCATATATTTT. It specifies CVSSFSISGNTIYF. The entire variable domain, with the rest obtained from reference TRBV5-5 and TRBJ1-3, is as follows: DAGVTQSPTHLIKTRGQQVTLRCSPISGHKSVSWYQQVLGQGPQFIFQYYEKEERGRGNFPDRFSARQFPNYSSELNVNALLLGDSALYLCVSSFSISGNTIYFGEGSWLTVV.

This clonotype was seen a few times. This rearrangement joins TRBV5-1 to TRBJ2-5; D perhaps matches TRBD2 (5 bases). The germline CDR1 and CDR2 sequences are SGHRS and YFSETQ. The V end lost 3 bases, the J end lost 1 base, and 10 bases lay between the germline ends. The CDR3 spans 14 residues. DNA of the CDR3: TGCGCCAGCAGCTCCATCGGGGTCCAAGAGACCCAGTACTTC. Amino acid sequence: CASSSIGVQETQYF.

This clonotype was seen at least ten times. It may be a read error: a sequence one base away is much more abundant. The chain is built from TRBV29-1 and TRBJ2-1; D is perhaps TRBD1 or TRBD2 (5 bases each). Germline V lookup: CDR1 SQVTM, CDR2 ANQGSEA. Trimming pared 7 bases from V and 6 bases from J, leaving 19 bases between. This CDR3 has 14 residues. The CDR3: CSAEGSSRSNEQFF. CDR3 nucleotide sequence: TGCAGCGCCGAGGGGTCTAGCAGGAGCAATGAGCAGTTCTTC.

About this clonotype: This may come from a read error, since a much larger clone is one base off. The CDR3 nucleotides are TGCACTGCTAGCCCCCTCGATCGGTCAGTGGGGCAGTACTTC. Protein: CTASPLDRSVGQYF. The chain recombines TRBV20-1 with TRBJ2-7; D might be TRBD2 (5 bases). CDR3 length: 14 residues. Looked up from germline, CDR1 is DFQATT and CDR2 is SNEGSKA (reference sequence).

The chain carries TRBV28 and TRBJ1-1; D remains unclear. V lost 4 bases and J lost 4, with 19 bases in between. This CDR3 spans 16 amino acids. Germline CDR1 MDHEN, CDR2 SYDVKM. The CDR3 sequence is CASSSLSRAGSTEAFF. The CDR3, as DNA: TGTGCCAGCAGTTCTCTGTCTAGGGCAGGTAGCACTGAAGCTTTCTTT. Together with reference TRBV28 and TRBJ1-1, the CDR3 gives the full variable domain: DVKVTQSSRYLVKRTGEKVFLECVQDMDHENMFWYRQDPGLGLRLIYFSYDVKMKEKGDIPEGYSVSREKKERFSLILESASTNQTSMYLCASSSLSRAGSTEAFFGQGTRLTVV.

By frequency in the sample, this clonotype is medium-sized. The gene calls are TRBV11-1 and TRBJ2-3; 9 bases fit TRBD2. V shed 1 base, J shed 0 bases, and the junction held 8 bases outside the gene matches. The CDR3 spans 18 residues. The V gene's germline CDR1 is SGHAT and CDR2 FQDESV (reference sequence). CDR3 nucleotide sequence: TGTGCCAGCAGCTTAGATTTTGGACTAGCGAAAAGCACAGATACGCAGTATTTT. Its translation: CASSLDFGLAKSTDTQYF.

A few counts support this clonotype. V usage is TRBV30 and J usage is TRBJ2-3; weak D call: TRBD2 (6 bases). CDR1 and CDR2 (germline): GTSNPN, SVGIG (reference sequence). Trimming removed 3 bases from V and 8 bases from J, with 12 bases in between. This CDR3 has 12 residues. CDR3 residues: CAWRKDYRTQYF. The CDR3 DNA sequence: TGTGCCTGGAGGAAGGACTATCGTACGCAGTATTTT.

V gene TRBV5-4 combines with J gene TRBJ2-4; D possibly matches TRBD1 or TRBD2 (5 bases each). Germline V gene data show CDR1 as SGHNT and CDR2 as YYREEE (reference sequence). Trimming took off 0 bases at V and 4 bases at J, with 17 bases between the two ends. The CDR3 loop spans 17 amino acids. The CDR3 sequence: CASSLEDGGRKKNIQYF. The CDR3 DNA reads as TGTGCCAGCAGCTTGGAGGATGGGGGTAGGAAGAAAAACATTCAGTACTTC.

This clonotype has just one count. A much larger clonotype is one base distant, so this may be a read error. The gene calls are TRBV30 and TRBJ2-1; D is possibly TRBD1 (5 bases). CDR1 and CDR2 (germline): GTSNPN, SVGIG (reference sequence). This CDR3 is 14 amino acids long. In DNA, the CDR3 is TGTGCCTGGAGCAGGGCTGGGGATTACAATAAGCAGTTCTTC. It codes for CAWSRAGDYNKQFF.

To note about this clonotype: It is likely a read error, because the conserved phenylalanine at the end of the CDR3 is missing. The chain links TRBV5-4 to TRBJ2-7, with D possibly matching TRBD1 (5 bases). CDR3 length equals 12 residues. Germline CDR1 and CDR2: SGHNT and YYREEE (reference sequence). Here the CDR3 reads CTSSPQGDEQYL. The CDR3 bases are TGTACCAGCAGCCCCCAGGGCGACGAGCAGTACTTA.

This chain connects TRBV4-2 to TRBJ2-2; 8 bases line up with TRBD2. The CDR3 runs to 17 residues. The trim removed 3 bases at V and 0 bases at J, leaving 6 bases unmatched. Germline V lookup: CDR1 LGHNA, CDR2 YNFKEQ. The CDR3 here is CASSQPGLGANTGELFF. CDR3 sequence (DNA): TGTGCCAGCAGCCAGCCGGGACTAGGTGCGAACACCGGGGAGCTGTTTTTT.

The CDR3 DNA is TGTGCCAGCAGCCTGACTAGCGGAGTTTACAATGAGCAGTTCTTC. It codes for CASSLTSGVYNEQFF. The chain employs TRBV11-3 and TRBJ2-1; TRBD2 aligns across 9 bases. Germline V lookup: CDR1 SGHNT, CDR2 YENEEA. The V gene end was trimmed by 5 bases and the J gene end by 4 bases; junction bases not matched to a gene: 6. This CDR3 has 15 residues. The complete variable domain, with remaining parts taken from reference TRBV11-3 and TRBJ2-1, reads EAGVVQSPRYKIIEKKQPVAFWCNPISGHNTLYWYLQNLGQGPELLIRYENEEAVDDSQLPKDRFSAERLKGVDSTLKIQPAELGDSAVYLCASSLTSGVYNEQFFGPGTRLTVL.

This clonotype was recorded only once. One junction end does not reproduce the germline sequence, and a read error may be involved. The rearrangement joins TRBV29-1 to TRBJ1-2; D call uncertain. CDR1 and CDR2 (germline): SQVTM, ANQGSEA. The CDR3 extends over 14 amino acids. The CDR3 here is CGVDVNSTTSGYTF. The CDR3 nucleotides read TGCGGCGTTGACGTGAATTCCACAACCAGCGGCTACACCTTC.